These 18 T cell receptor beta chains were sequenced from one sample in a study of response to subunit inactivated influenza vaccine. TCRdb called the RT-PCR reads again in MiXCR, with one record for every CDR3 protein. Among 530,000 or so distinct CDR3 sequences listed, roughly 15% were seen once. This sample comprised PBMCs from blood, obtained roughly 12 days after vaccination. The receptors were gathered from a man aged 50 to 59 who received an inactivated influenza vaccine.

The chain recombines TRBV28 with TRBJ1-1, with a possible D match to TRBD1 (5 bases). Trimming took 6 bases from V and 3 from J, leaving 17 bases between them. CDR3 length equals 15 residues. CDR1 MDHEN and CDR2 SYDVKM come from the germline V gene. The CDR3 reads CASRSAGGEDTEAFF. DNA for the CDR3: TGTGCCAGCAGGAGCGCGGGGGGGGAGGACACTGAAGCTTTCTTT.

This clonotype was counted a few times. The rearrangement joins TRBV29-1 to TRBJ2-3; TRBD2 aligns across 9 bases. Per germline, CDR1 SQVTM and CDR2 ANQGSEA. The CDR3 contains 17 residues. Trimming at V came to 1 base and at J to 3 bases, leaving 11 bases not matched to a gene. In DNA, the CDR3 is TGCAGCGTTGAAGCAATCGGGCGGGGGGGCCGGACAGATACGCAGTATTTT. It is translated as CSVEAIGRGGRTDTQYF.

This sequence joins TRBV7-9 and TRBJ1-6, with unresolved D. Germline loops: CDR1 SEHNR, CDR2 FQNEAQ (reference sequence). CDR3 length: 12 amino acids. The V end was cut by 6 bases, the J end by 6 bases, with 6 bases between. The CDR3, as DNA: TGTGCCAGCAGGGTTGGTAATTCACCCCTCCACTTT. Its translation: CASRVGNSPLHF.

This clonotype was picked up a small number of times. The gene calls are TRBV28 and TRBJ2-7; no firm D call. This CDR3 region has 15 residues. Germline V gene data show CDR1 as MDHEN and CDR2 as SYDVKM. V dropped 5 bases and J dropped 0 bases, with 14 bases sitting between them. Here the CDR3 DNA reads TGTGCCAGCAGTGTAGCTCGGGCACACTCCTACGAGCAGTACTTC. Encoded protein: CASSVARAHSYEQYF.

This clonotype was counted ten times or more. This chain links TRBV20-1 with TRBJ1-4, with D perhaps TRBD1 (5 bases). CDR3 length: 14 amino acids. Trimming took off 1 base at V and 8 bases at J, with 14 bases between the two ends. Germline V lookup: CDR1 DFQATT, CDR2 SNEGSKA (reference sequence). The CDR3 sequence is CSARVSGGLEKLFF. The CDR3, as DNA: TGCAGTGCTAGAGTCTCGGGGGGTCTAGAAAAACTGTTTTTT.

Ten or more counts support this clonotype. The rearrangement links TRBV12-3 or TRBV12-4 to TRBJ2-1, with D possibly matching TRBD1 (6 bases). The V gene lost 5 bases and the J gene lost 10 bases, with 12 bases spanning the gap. The CDR3 has 12 residues. CDR3 sequence reads: CASSPGVREQFF. CDR3 bases: TGTGCCAGCAGTCCAGGGGTTCGGGAGCAGTTCTTC.

In its sample, this clonotype was seen many times. In DNA form, the CDR3 reads TGTGCCAGCAGTCCCTTAGGGACAGGGGCGGAGACCCAGTACTTC. Translating it yields CASSPLGTGAETQYF. The V and J genes are TRBV12-3 or TRBV12-4 and TRBJ2-5, with 10 bases identical to TRBD1. V lost 5 bases, J lost 5 bases, and 8 bases stayed unmatched. The CDR3 runs 15 residues.

This sequence joins TRBV5-1 and TRBJ2-7, with 8 positions matching TRBD1. CDR1 is SGHRS, CDR2 YFSETQ, per germline. The CDR3 consists of 15 residues. J lost 5 bases, V lost 0 bases, and 7 bases had no gene match. The CDR3 is CASSLAGRGPDEQYF. CDR3 sequence (DNA): TGCGCCAGCAGCTTGGCTGGCAGGGGGCCCGACGAGCAGTACTTC.

The rearrangement links TRBV7-9 to TRBJ2-1, with 11 bases aligning to TRBD1. The length of the CDR3 is 17 residues. V shed 2 bases and J 5 bases; nucleotides not matched to a gene: 8. Germline CDR1 and CDR2: SEHNR and FQNEAQ (reference sequence). For the CDR3, the DNA is TGTGCCAGCAGCTTAATTTTCGGACAGGGGGCTAACAATGAGCAGTTCTTC. The encoded protein is CASSLIFGQGANNEQFF. The full variable domain, its missing parts supplied by reference TRBV7-9 and TRBJ2-1, is DTGVSQNPRHKITKRGQNVTFRCDPISEHNRLYWYRQTLGQGPEFLTYFQNEAQLEKSRLLSDRFSAERPKGSFSTLEIQRTEQGDSAMYLCASSLIFGQGANNEQFFGPGTRLTVL.

CDR3 sequence: CASRTSGQVLSPLHF. CDR3 bases: TGTGCCAGTAGAACCTCGGGACAAGTATTATCACCCCTCCACTTT. The chain recombines TRBV19 with TRBJ1-6; D may be TRBD1 (6 bases). From germline, CDR1 is LNHDA and CDR2 SQIVND (reference sequence). Trimming pared 6 bases from V and 10 bases from J, leaving 19 bases between. This CDR3 is 15 amino acids long.

This clonotype was detected a few times. The rearrangement uses TRBV9 and TRBJ1-5; the D is unclear. V was pared by 5 bases and J by 3 bases, with 15 bases between. Germline CDR1 and CDR2: SGDLS and YYNGEE. The CDR3 contains 15 residues. The CDR3 DNA follows: TGTGCCAGCAGTTCGACTCCAGCGACCAATCAGCCCCAGCATTTT. It yields the protein CASSSTPATNQPQHF.

The chain carries TRBV20-1 and TRBJ1-5, with D uncertain. The CDR3 has 13 amino acids. Trimming removed 3 bases at V and 6 bases at J, with 12 bases between. Germline V lookup: CDR1 DFQATT, CDR2 SNEGSKA (reference sequence). CDR3 coding DNA: TGCAGTGCTAGCATAGACAAACGTCAGCCCCAGCATTTT. Its translation: CSASIDKRQPQHF.

This clonotype has at least ten counts. This chain connects TRBV5-1 to TRBJ2-2; D perhaps matches TRBD1 (6 bases). Trimming shortened V by 8 bases and J by 1 base, and 9 bases separated the two germline ends. Looked up from germline, CDR1 is SGHRS and CDR2 is YFSETQ. The CDR3 is 13 amino acids. The DNA of the CDR3 is TGCGCCAGTGGGACACAGAACACCGGGGAGCTGTTTTTT. Amino acid sequence: CASGTQNTGELFF.

This clonotype has ten or more counts. The chain carries TRBV4-3 and TRBJ2-7; possibly TRBD1 for D (5 bases). This CDR3 is 14 amino acids long. The V gene's germline CDR1 is LGHNA and CDR2 YSLEER. Trimming took off 0 bases at V and 2 bases at J, with 8 bases between the two ends. The CDR3 coding sequence is TGCGCCAGCAGCCAAGACGGCAGGGCCTACGAGCAGTACTTC. Residues: CASSQDGRAYEQYF.

The V and J genes are TRBV6-1 and TRBJ2-7; 8 bases are a match to TRBD1. In germline, CDR1 is MNHNS, CDR2 SASEGT. CDR3 length equals 14 residues. The V segment lost 1 base and the J segment 5 bases; nucleotides outside the gene matches: 4. CDR3 protein: CASSEGRGHDEQYF. Written as DNA, the CDR3 is TGTGCCAGCAGTGAAGGCAGGGGGCATGACGAGCAGTACTTC.

This clonotype was seen a handful of times. The chain employs TRBV20-1 and TRBJ1-6; no clear D gene. Germline V lookup: CDR1 DFQATT, CDR2 SNEGSKA (reference sequence). The V gene lost 3 bases and the J gene lost 9 bases, with 12 bases spanning the gap. The CDR3 extends over 13 amino acids. CDR3 DNA: TGCAGTGCTAGCCTCACTATCTCTTCACCCCTCCACTTT. Protein: CSASLTISSPLHF.

The rearrangement links TRBV4-3 to TRBJ1-3; perhaps TRBD1 as D (5 bases). Trimming stripped 0 bases from V and 0 bases from J, with 9 bases between. The CDR3 totals 16 residues. Germline-derived CDR1 and CDR2 are LGHNA and YSLEER. CDR3 region: CASSQELRASGNTIYF. The CDR3, as DNA: TGCGCCAGCAGCCAAGAGCTCAGGGCCTCTGGAAACACCATATATTTT.

The sample holds a few counts of this clonotype. V usage is TRBV12-3 or TRBV12-4 and J usage is TRBJ2-1, with unresolved D. V lost 2 bases and J lost 9, with 8 bases in between. The CDR3 is 12 residues long. Here the CDR3 DNA reads TGTGCCAGCAGTTTATGGGCGCGTGAGCAGTTCTTC. Translating gives CASSLWAREQFF.